Below are 27 T cell receptor beta chains sequenced from a single sample in a study of T cell clonality in common variable immunodeficiency. Profiling relied on immunoSEQ multiplex PCR, and the TCRdb table lists in-frame clones only, not all of them. This sample carries 50,000 to 65,000 clones and no singletons, and 1.7% goes to the top ten. The specimen was peripheral blood mononuclear cells. Every receptor here comes from a person between 18 and 75 years old in good health.

This clone was counted at least ten times. Here the CDR3 reads CSVEGGRLDPRGGYTF. The sequenced part of the CDR3 DNA is TGCAGCGTTGAAGGGGGCCGCCTTGATCCGAGAGGGGGC. The chain joins TRBV29-1 to TRBJ1-2, with D perhaps matching TRBD1 (5 bases). The missing CDR3 end, 3 residues past where the read stops, is filled in from the germline J gene. Germline loops: CDR1 SQVTM, CDR2 ANQGSEA. The CDR3 covers 16 residues. Filled out from reference TRBV29-1 and TRBJ1-2, the complete variable domain reads SAVISQKPSRDICQRGTSLTIQCQVDSQVTMMFWYRQQPGQSLTLIATANQGSEATYESGFVIDKFPISRPNLTFSTLTVSNMSPEDSSIYLCSVEGGRLDPRGGYTFGSGTRLTVV.

This clone has at least ten counts. The read halts 3 residues ahead of the CDR3 end, with the missing end drawn from the germline J gene. This chain connects TRBV20-1 to TRBJ2-5; D possibly corresponds to TRBD2 (5 bases). The CDR3 has 15 residues. V gave up 1 base and J gave up 7 bases, with 19 bases separating them. Germline values: CDR1 DFQATT, CDR2 SNEGSKA (reference sequence). CDR3: CSARGAGIVMGTQYF. CDR3 DNA (partial): TGCAGTGCTAGAGGCGCGGGCATAGTTATGGGGACC.

This clone has a count of ten or more. From the germline J gene comes the end of the CDR3, since the read stops 3 residues before it. This sequence joins TRBV5-4 and TRBJ2-7; 10 bases are a match to TRBD2. Germline V CDR1 and CDR2: SGHNT, YYREEE (reference sequence). This CDR3 is built from 16 residues. After removal of 3 bases from V and 2 bases from J, the junction contained 8 bases not matched to a gene. The CDR3 bases that were read are TGTGCCAGCAGCTCGAAAAGGAGCGGGAGGGCCTACGAG. Encoded protein: CASSSKRSGRAYE. The complete CDR3 sequence is CASSSKRSGRAYEQYF.

This clone was recorded many times. The CDR3 is cut off 3 residues early in the read; its end comes from the germline J gene. The chain has TRBV20-1 and TRBJ2-7, with 15 bases matching TRBD2. The V gene's germline CDR1 is DFQATT and CDR2 SNEGSKA (reference sequence). V dropped 0 bases and J dropped 3; count of bases not matched to a gene: 9. The CDR3 spans 18 residues. CDR3 DNA (partial): TGCAGTGCTAGAGAGCCGGGGACTAGCGGGGGGCCATACTACGAG. This gives the protein CSAREPGTSGGPYYE. The CDR3, in full, reads CSAREPGTSGGPYYEQYF.

This clone was picked up many times. The read ends 3 residues before the CDR3 terminus; that terminus is restored from the germline J gene. V is TRBV7-8 and J is TRBJ2-3, with 7 bases fitting TRBD2. V lost 5 bases to trimming and J lost 6 bases; unmatched junction nucleotides: 8. The CDR3 contains 14 residues. Per the germline V gene, CDR1 is SGHVS and CDR2 is FQNEAQ. CDR3 DNA (partial): TGTGCCAGCAGCCCGGGCGGGGGAGGGGATACG. This sequence encodes CASSPGGGGDT. The complete CDR3 protein is CASSPGGGGDTQYF.

In its sample, this clone was seen many times. The read comes to an end 3 residues before the CDR3 does, leaving the germline J gene to fill in the end. The chain couples TRBV7-9 to TRBJ2-5; 7 bases align to TRBD2. Trimming removed 7 bases from V and 5 bases from J; junction bases left unmatched: 10. There are 14 residues in the CDR3. Looked up from germline, CDR1 is SEHNR and CDR2 is FQNEAQ (reference sequence). CDR3 bases read: TGTGCCAGCACCCCGGGGGGACTCAAGGAGACC. Amino acid sequence: CASTPGGLKET. The entire CDR3 sequence reads CASTPGGLKETQYF.

The table lists this clone with many counts. The DNA read from the CDR3 is TGCAGTGCTAGCCCCAGGGGCGGGATGGGAAACTACGAG. Translating gives CSASPRGGMGNYE. The whole CDR3 protein reads CSASPRGGMGNYEQYF. This chain links TRBV20-1 with TRBJ2-7; D tentatively fits TRBD1 or TRBD2 (6 bases each). The read comes to an end 3 residues before the CDR3 does, leaving the germline J gene to fill in the end. Looked up from germline, CDR1 is DFQATT and CDR2 is SNEGSKA (reference sequence). The germline V and J ends were trimmed by 3 bases and 3 bases, with 21 bases remaining between them. There are 16 residues in the CDR3.

Remarks on this clone: The DNA ends 3 residues before the CDR3 does, and the rest of the CDR3 is filled in from the germline J gene. The V and J genes are TRBV7-6 and TRBJ1-4; unclear D gene. The CDR3 has 18 residues. CDR1 and CDR2 from the germline V gene are SGHVS and FNYEAQ. Trimming took 0 bases from V and 6 from J, leaving 20 bases between them. CDR3 DNA (partial): TGTGCCAGCAGCTTAGCGGCGGTGAACTTGAAGCGGGATGAAAAA. It encodes CASSLAAVNLKRDEK. The full CDR3 reads CASSLAAVNLKRDEKLFF. Complete variable domain (other parts from reference TRBV7-6 and TRBJ1-4): GAGVSQSPRYKVTKRGQDVALRCDPISGHVSLYWYRQALGQGPEFLTYFNYEAQQDKSGLPNDRFSAERPEGSISTLTIQRTEQRDSAMYRCASSLAAVNLKRDEKLFFGSGTQLSVL.

This clone was recorded at least ten times. The part of the CDR3 DNA that was read is TGTGCCAGCAGCGGACAGGGGGCAGAAGATACG. This translates into CASSGQGAEDT. The whole CDR3 sequence is CASSGQGAEDTQYF. The chain couples TRBV7-9 to TRBJ2-3, with 11 nucleotides matching TRBD1. The read gets to within 3 residues of the CDR3 end, and the germline J gene fills in the rest. The CDR3 is 14 amino acids. Germline CDR1 reads SEHNR; CDR2 reads FQNEAQ (reference sequence). The junction had 3 bases not matched to a gene; V was cut back by 5 bases and J by 5 bases.

With regard to this clone: The read stops 3 residues short of the end of the CDR3; the missing end is completed from the germline J gene. The rearrangement links TRBV11-3 to TRBJ1-6; no definite D call. The CDR3 is 13 residues long. V was pared by 5 bases and J by 8 bases, with 10 bases between. From germline, CDR1 is SGHNT and CDR2 YENEEA. CDR3 loop: CASSVTLHSPLHF. Incomplete CDR3 DNA: TGTGCCAGCAGCGTTACTCTACATTCACCC. Using reference TRBV11-3 and TRBJ1-6 for the parts outside the CDR3, the full variable domain is EAGVVQSPRYKIIEKKQPVAFWCNPISGHNTLYWYLQNLGQGPELLIRYENEEAVDDSQLPKDRFSAERLKGVDSTLKIQPAELGDSAVYLCASSVTLHSPLHFGNGTRLTVT.

This clone came up many times. Read coverage stops 3 residues before the CDR3 terminus; the germline J gene supplies the remainder. The chain links TRBV19 to TRBJ2-2, with a weak D call TRBD2 (7 bases). Trimming removed 6 bases at V and 1 base at J, with 9 bases between. CDR3 length: 14 residues. The V gene's germline CDR1 is LNHDA and CDR2 SQIVND (reference sequence). The CDR3: CASSGGQNTGELFF. The covered CDR3 bases are TGTGCCAGTAGCGGGGGGCAGAACACCGGGGAG.

This clone was counted at least ten times. The CDR3 is cut off 3 residues early in the read; its end comes from the germline J gene. The rearrangement links TRBV7-9 to TRBJ1-1, with 9 bases lining up with TRBD1. This CDR3 spans 14 amino acids. V shed 5 bases and J 1 base; nucleotides not matched to a gene: 2. The germline CDR1 and CDR2 sequences are SEHNR and FQNEAQ (reference sequence). The CDR3 is CASSRTGANTEAFF. The sequenced CDR3 bases are TGTGCCAGCAGCCGGACAGGGGCGAACACTGAA.

At least ten counts were recorded for this clone. The read halts 3 residues ahead of the CDR3 end, with the missing end drawn from the germline J gene. The chain is built from TRBV2 and TRBJ2-3; tentatively, D is TRBD1 (6 bases). CDR1 SNHLY and CDR2 FYNNEI come from the germline V gene. CDR3 length: 13 residues. CDR3 DNA (partial): TGTGCCAGCAGCGATTCAGGGGCATTGACG. It yields the protein CASSDSGALT. The complete CDR3 sequence is CASSDSGALTQYF. The whole variable domain, remainder taken from reference TRBV2 and TRBJ2-3, is EPEVTQTPSHQVTQMGQEVILRCVPISNHLYFYWYRQILGQKVEFLVSFYNNEISEKSEIFDDQFSVERPDGSNFTLKIRSTKLEDSAMYFCASSDSGALTQYFGPGTRLTVL.

This clone has a count of ten or more. The CDR3 end is not reached by the read, which stops 3 residues before it; the germline J gene fills it in. The rearrangement uses TRBV5-1 and TRBJ1-4, with TRBD1 matching over 7 bases. CDR3 length: 16 residues. Germline V gives CDR1 SGHRS, CDR2 YFSETQ. After removal of 4 bases from V and 2 bases from J, the junction contained 8 bases not matched to a gene. Here the CDR3 reads CASSIPTGATNEKLFF. The sequenced CDR3 bases are TGCGCCAGCAGCATACCAACAGGGGCGACTAATGAAAAA.

This clone was seen more than once but under ten times. The CDR3 extends 3 residues past the end of the read, so its final part is completed from the germline J gene. The rearrangement uses TRBV7-3 and TRBJ2-1; 9 bases align to TRBD2. The CDR3 totals 17 residues. The V gene end was trimmed by 1 base and the J gene end by 4 bases; junction bases not matched to a gene: 8. The germline V gene has CDR1 SGHTA and CDR2 FQGTGA. The sequenced CDR3 bases are TGTGCCAGCAGCTTAAGGGGTGGCGGGGGGGCATACAATGAG. Translating it yields CASSLRGGGGAYNE. From start to end, the CDR3 is CASSLRGGGGAYNEQFF.

This clone was seen ten or more times. The CDR3 end is not reached by the read, which stops 3 residues before it; the germline J gene fills it in. This chain uses TRBV2 with TRBJ2-1, with D possibly being TRBD2 (5 bases). CDR1 is SNHLY, CDR2 FYNNEI, per germline. This CDR3 has 15 residues. Trimming took 1 base from V and 0 from J, leaving 7 bases between them. CDR3: CASSEERSSYNEQFF. The sequenced CDR3 bases are TGTGCCAGCAGTGAAGAGCGGAGCTCCTACAATGAG.

This clone was observed many times. Read coverage stops 3 residues before the CDR3 terminus; the germline J gene supplies the remainder. This chain joins TRBV11-2 and TRBJ1-3; D gene ambiguous. V gave up 4 bases and J gave up 5 bases, with 6 bases separating them. This CDR3 is 12 amino acids long. The germline V gene has CDR1 SGHAT and CDR2 FQNNGV. CDR3 residues: CASSSIRNTIYF. The sequenced CDR3 bases are TGTGCCAGCAGCTCTATTCGAAACACC.

This clone was observed at least ten times. Sequencing ends 3 residues short of the CDR3 end; the germline J gene provides the rest. J is TRBJ1-2 and V is TRBV13; tentatively, D is TRBD1 (5 bases). V was trimmed by 9 bases and J by 6 bases, leaving 11 bases between them. Germline loops: CDR1 PRHDT, CDR2 FYEKMQ (reference sequence). The CDR3 contains 11 residues. The chain's CDR3 is CARAGGDGYTF. CDR3 bases read: TGTGCCAGGGCCGGGGGGGATGGC.

The sample holds many counts of this clone. The CDR3 DNA, read in part, is TGCAGTGCTAAGGGCAGGGGGCGCGGGTACAATGAG. It encodes CSAKGRGRGYNE. The whole CDR3 region reads CSAKGRGRGYNEQFF. The V and J genes are TRBV20-1 and TRBJ2-1; 8 nucleotides match TRBD1. The read comes to an end 3 residues before the CDR3 does, leaving the germline J gene to fill in the end. Germline lookup yields CDR1 DFQATT and CDR2 SNEGSKA (reference sequence). The CDR3 spans 15 residues. V lost 4 bases to trimming and J lost 4 bases; unmatched junction nucleotides: 9.

The sample holds many counts of this clone. Read sequence stops 3 residues before the CDR3 end, and the germline J gene provides the missing end. This rearrangement joins TRBV5-1 to TRBJ1-1, with 7 nucleotides matching TRBD1. The CDR3 has 13 amino acids. CDR1 and CDR2 from the germline V gene are SGHRS and YFSETQ. With V trimmed by 4 bases and J by 5 bases, 5 bases remained unmatched. CDR3 residues: CASSVDRETEAFF. The CDR3 bases that were read are TGCGCCAGCAGCGTCGACAGGGAAACTGAA.

This clone occurred many times. The missing CDR3 end, 3 residues past where the read stops, is filled in from the germline J gene. The chain uses TRBV5-4 and TRBJ1-1; possibly TRBD1 for D (6 bases). In germline, CDR1 is SGHNT, CDR2 YYREEE (reference sequence). Trimming left V 4 bases short and J 1 base short, with 14 bases between. The CDR3 is 15 amino acids. The CDR3 bases that were read are TGTGCCAGCAGCCCCGGGGGGGGCCGGAACACTGAA. Protein: CASSPGGGRNTE. The full CDR3 protein reads CASSPGGGRNTEAFF.

At least ten counts were recorded for this clone. The read terminates 3 residues ahead of where the CDR3 ends, so the germline J gene completes it. The rearrangement uses TRBV29-1 and TRBJ1-2; D not resolved. Trimming removed 7 bases at V and 1 base at J, with 13 bases between. The germline V gene has CDR1 SQVTM and CDR2 ANQGSEA. The CDR3 is made up of 13 amino acids. CDR3 loop: CSAGNQNNYGYTF. The sequenced part of the CDR3 DNA is TGCAGCGCGGGGAACCAAAATAACTATGGC.

In its sample, this clone was seen many times. The CDR3 is cut off 3 residues early in the read; its end comes from the germline J gene. V and J are TRBV11-2 and TRBJ2-3; D ambiguous. The CDR3 has 11 amino acids. Trimming stripped 4 bases from V and 4 bases from J, with 3 bases between. CDR1 SGHAT and CDR2 FQNNGV come from the germline V gene. The CDR3 loop is CASSSSDTQYF. Partial CDR3 DNA: TGTGCCAGCAGCTCCTCAGATACG.

This clone was found many times. The read terminates 3 residues ahead of where the CDR3 ends, so the germline J gene completes it. This chain connects TRBV5-1 to TRBJ2-5; possibly TRBD1 for D (6 bases). V was pared by 4 bases and J by 3 bases, with 13 bases between. The CDR3 consists of 14 residues. Germline V gene lookup returns CDR1 SGHRS and CDR2 YFSETQ. CDR3 DNA, as far as it was read: TGCGCCAGCAGCCTTTACAGGGCCAAAGAGACC. Its translation is CASSLYRAKET. The full CDR3 reads CASSLYRAKETQYF.

The table lists this clone with a few counts. The CDR3 is cut off 3 residues early in the read; its end comes from the germline J gene. The rearrangement uses TRBV11-1 and TRBJ1-6; the D is unclear. Trimming removed 1 base from V and 9 bases from J, with 10 bases in between. The CDR3 has 14 residues. CDR1 is SGHAT, CDR2 FQDESV, per germline (reference sequence). CDR3 DNA (partial): TGTGCCAGCAGCTTAGGGCCAAAAAGTTCACCC. This encodes CASSLGPKSSP. The complete CDR3 protein is CASSLGPKSSPLHF.

This clone was detected ten times or more. The read terminates 3 residues before the CDR3 end, so the remaining end is supplied by the germline J gene. This chain uses TRBV4-1 with TRBJ2-1; TRBD1 matches at 7 bases. Germline-derived CDR1 and CDR2 are MGHRA and YSYEKL. The CDR3 is 15 residues long. The V and J ends lost 4 bases and 0 bases, in that order; junction bases with no gene match: 3. The CDR3 region is CASSPGQDSYNEQFF. The DNA read from the CDR3 is TGCGCCAGCAGCCCAGGACAGGACTCCTACAATGAG.

This clone was detected many times. Read sequence stops 3 residues before the CDR3 end, and the germline J gene provides the missing end. This chain links TRBV19 with TRBJ2-4; TRBD1 is a possible D gene (7 bases). CDR3 length: 19 residues. Trimming left V 1 base short and J 1 base short, with 20 bases between. In germline, CDR1 is LNHDA, CDR2 SQIVND (reference sequence). The CDR3 bases that were read are TGTGCCAGTAGTATAGGTCACAGGGGCGGGGATGTGGCCAAAAACATT. As protein: CASSIGHRGGDVAKNI. The entire CDR3 reads CASSIGHRGGDVAKNIQYF.